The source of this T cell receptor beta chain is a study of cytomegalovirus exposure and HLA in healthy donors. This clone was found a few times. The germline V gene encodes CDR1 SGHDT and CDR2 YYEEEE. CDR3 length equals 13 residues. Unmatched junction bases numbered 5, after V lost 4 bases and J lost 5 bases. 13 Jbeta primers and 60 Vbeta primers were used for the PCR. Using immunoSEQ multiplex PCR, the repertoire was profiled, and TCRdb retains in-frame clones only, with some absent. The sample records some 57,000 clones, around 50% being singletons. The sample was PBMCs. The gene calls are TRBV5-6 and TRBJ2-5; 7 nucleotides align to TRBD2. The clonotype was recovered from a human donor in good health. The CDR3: CASSMGRGETQYF. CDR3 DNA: TGTGCCAGCAGCATGGGGCGGGGGGAGACCCAGTACTTC.